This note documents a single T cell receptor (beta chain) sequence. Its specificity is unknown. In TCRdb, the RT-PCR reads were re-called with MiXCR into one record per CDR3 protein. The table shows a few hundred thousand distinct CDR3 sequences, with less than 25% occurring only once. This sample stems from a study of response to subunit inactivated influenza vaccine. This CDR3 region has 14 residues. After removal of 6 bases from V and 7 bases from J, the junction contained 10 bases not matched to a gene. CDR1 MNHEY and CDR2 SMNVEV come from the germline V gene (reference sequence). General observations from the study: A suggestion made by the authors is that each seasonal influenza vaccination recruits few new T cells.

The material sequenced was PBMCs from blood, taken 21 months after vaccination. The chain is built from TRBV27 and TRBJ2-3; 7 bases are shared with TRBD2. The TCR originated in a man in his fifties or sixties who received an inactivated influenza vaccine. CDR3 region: CASRLAGQSNTQYF. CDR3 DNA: TGTGCCAGCAGGTTAGCGGGCCAATCCAATACGCAGTATTTT.